Below, one T cell receptor beta chain is given with its context. What it binds is unknown. These data originate in a study of neoadjuvant anti-PD-1 for oral cavity cancer. Study-wide findings and caveats: Pretreatment Treg/Th17 ratio correlated inversely with post-treatment tumor clonality.

Time point defined: after neoadjuvant nivolumab, at surgical resection. PBMCs were not maintained or expanded in culture before analysis. Germline-derived CDR1 and CDR2 are SGHAT and FQNNGV. CDR3 length equals 13 residues. The V and J ends lost 5 bases and 3 bases respectively, with 8 bases between them. Some clones are missing from TCRdb's copy, which holds only in-frame ones; the method was immunoSEQ multiplex PCR. The table shows some 10,000 clones, with about 60% occurring only once. The receptor's source is a person aged 35 to 85 with oral cavity squamous cell carcinoma. V is TRBV11-2 and J is TRBJ2-1; no clear D gene. The sequenced sample was PBMCs, obtained after nivolumab (anti-PD-1) treatment. The CDR3 nucleotides read TGTGCCAGCAGCCCTCCGGGCTACAATGAGCAGTTCTTC. Its translation is CASSPPGYNEQFF.